This entry describes one TCR beta chain. Other DNA sequences in the sample encode the same CDR3. The sample comes from a study of blood T cell repertoires in COVID-19. At the level of the study: Sample material is recorded as cDNA or gDNA derived from T cells, B-cell-depleted T cells, or PBMCs.

Methods used by the authors: Reference gene primers were amplified, and this amplification served to estimate nucleated cell counts. Assay used: immunoSEQ multiplex PCR; TCRdb lists only in-frame clones, some missing. The D gene and trimming were derived from the DNA, and the V and J assignments and clone size from that table. This table holds over 400,000 clones, 80% to 90% found once. The CDR3 sequence is 13 residues long. Per the germline V gene, CDR1 is SGHNT and CDR2 is YENEEA. Trimming shortened V by 5 bases and J by 1 base, and 8 bases separated the two germline ends. Sequenced input: peripheral blood. The TCR originated in a human donor in a cohort sampled during active COVID-19. V and J are TRBV11-3 and TRBJ1-1; D might be TRBD1 (6 bases). CDR3 amino acids: CASSGQPNTEAFF. DNA of the CDR3: TGTGCCAGCAGCGGACAGCCGAACACTGAAGCTTTCTTT.